The 7 T cell receptor beta chains below were found in one sample sequenced in a study of CD8 T cells in ankylosing spondylitis. Their antigens remain unidentified. General study points: Ankylosing spondylitis blood appeared to be characterized by a TCR beta motif of about eight highly homologous variants.

One entry per CDR3 protein, called by TCRdb with MiXCR from the 5' RACE reads. Here the sample spans fewer than 750,000 distinct CDR3 sequences, under 20% being singletons. Sequencing used blood, either unsorted or a sorted T cell fraction (not recorded which). Every receptor here comes from a male donor with ankylosing spondylitis.

CDR3 loop: CASSRDIKEQYF. The CDR3 nucleotides read TGTGCCAGCAGCCGGGACATCAAGGAGCAGTACTTC. The rearrangement joins TRBV2 to TRBJ2-7, with D possibly matching TRBD1 (6 bases). V was trimmed by 6 bases and J by 7 bases, leaving 13 bases between them. The CDR3 has 12 residues. Germline CDR1 and CDR2: SNHLY and FYNNEI.

This clonotype was observed a handful of times. The chain combines TRBV18 with TRBJ1-6; D may be TRBD1 (5 bases). This CDR3 is built from 14 residues. The V gene lost 3 bases and the J gene lost 6 bases, with 9 bases spanning the gap. Germline V gives CDR1 KGHSH, CDR2 LQKENI. The CDR3 nucleotides read TGTGCCAGCTCACCGGACGGGGGTAATTCACCCCTCCACTTT. Translated: CASSPDGGNSPLHF.

The chain recombines TRBV5-1 with TRBJ1-5; 7 bases line up with TRBD1. The length of the CDR3 is 14 residues. The J segment lost 5 bases and the V segment lost 1 base, leaving 3 bases of the junction unmatched. Germline lookup yields CDR1 SGHRS and CDR2 YFSETQ. CDR3 nucleotide sequence: TGCGCCAGCAGCTTGACAGGGGCCCATCAGCCCCAGCATTTT. Translation gives CASSLTGAHQPQHF.

This clonotype was counted between two and nine times. The chain employs TRBV11-2 and TRBJ2-3; possibly TRBD2 for D (5 bases). The CDR3 consists of 14 residues. The ends were cut back, 5 bases at V and 0 bases at J, with 9 bases in the middle. Germline V CDR1 and CDR2: SGHAT, FQNNGV. CDR3 in DNA: TGTGCCAGCAGCACCTGGACTAGCACAGATACGCAGTATTTT. Translated: CASSTWTSTDTQYF.

The rearrangement uses TRBV18 and TRBJ2-3; the D gene is possibly TRBD2 (6 bases). Germline V gene data show CDR1 as KGHSH and CDR2 as LQKENI. Trimming pared 6 bases from V and 1 base from J, leaving 11 bases between. CDR3 size: 14 residues. In DNA, the CDR3 is TGTGCCAGCTCCATTAGCGGCCGCACAGATACGCAGTATTTT. Translating it yields CASSISGRTDTQYF.

The V call is TRBV7-3, the J call TRBJ2-5; D might be TRBD2 (6 bases). The germline gives CDR1 SGHTA, CDR2 FQGTGA. V was shortened by 2 bases and J by 2 bases, with 12 bases between the two germline ends. The CDR3 runs 15 residues. The CDR3 nucleotides are TGTGCCAGCAGCTTAGGAGGGTATGCTCAAGAGACCCAGTACTTC. Its translation is CASSLGGYAQETQYF.

The CDR3: CASSPRQSNTEAFF. The CDR3, as DNA: TGTGCCAGCAGTCCAAGACAGTCTAACACTGAAGCTTTCTTT. This chain links TRBV27 with TRBJ1-1; D may be TRBD1 (5 bases). CDR3 size: 14 residues. The germline V and J ends were trimmed by 5 bases and 2 bases, with 12 bases remaining between them. Germline V CDR1 and CDR2: MNHEY, SMNVEV (reference sequence).